The 12 T cell receptor beta chains reported below all come from one sample, sequenced in a study of breast tumors, draining lymph nodes, adjacent tissues. The lymph nodes were axillary draining lymph nodes from breast cancer patients. TCRdb itself ran the multiplex PCR reads through MiXCR, one entry per CDR3 protein. The profile covers 150,000 or so distinct CDR3 sequences, with 30% to 35% appearing a single time and about 4.1% taken by the ten largest. Sequencing input: axillary lymph node tissue. The receptors were gathered from a female donor with breast cancer. Some clones in this sample may be carry-over from other donors' samples.

As regards this clonotype: One end of the junction fails to match germline, which may point to a read error. The gene calls are TRBV6-2 or TRBV6-3 and TRBJ2-7, with a tentative D call TRBD2 (5 bases). The CDR3 length is 16 residues. CDR1 is MNHEY, CDR2 SVGEGT, per germline. The CDR3: CASSHSGGPSLYEQYF. The CDR3 DNA reads TGTGCCAGCAGTCACTCAGGCGGGCCCTCCCTCTACGAGCAGTACTTC.

Of note for this clonotype: The junction does not match germline at one end; this may be a read error. This chain connects TRBV11-2 to TRBJ2-5; 14 bases align to TRBD2. This CDR3 region has 17 residues. Germline V gene data show CDR1 as SGHAT and CDR2 as FQNNGV. The CDR3 DNA reads TGTGCCAGCAGCTTGACGACTAGCGGGGGGGGCCAAGAGACCCAGTGCTTC. Encoded protein: CASSLTTSGGGQETQCF.

This clonotype was observed many times. This chain joins TRBV4-3 and TRBJ2-6; D is unclear. CDR1 is LGHNA and CDR2 is YSLEER in the germline V gene. The V end was cut by 3 bases, the J end by 1 base, with 7 bases between. The CDR3 is made up of 15 amino acids. The CDR3 nucleotides are TGCGCCAGCAGCCACCGATTGTCTGGGGCCAACGTCCTGACTTTC. Protein: CASSHRLSGANVLTF.

This clonotype was counted a few times. A single base separates this from a much larger clone, so it may be a read error. This is likely a read error, given that the CDR3 carries no conserved phenylalanine or tryptophan at its end. The gene calls are TRBV5-6 and TRBJ2-1; 7 bases map to TRBD2. Germline CDR1 and CDR2: SGHDT and YYEEEE. V shed 4 bases and J 7 bases; nucleotides not matched to a gene: 5. This CDR3 has 13 residues. CDR3 bases: TGTGCCAGCAGCAGGGACTATGTAAATGAGCAGTTCTCC. Its protein is CASSRDYVNEQFS.

Many counts were recorded for this clonotype. V usage is TRBV19 and J usage is TRBJ1-5, with a possible D match to TRBD1 (5 bases). The CDR3 has 15 amino acids. Trimming cost V 5 bases and J 3 bases, with 14 bases left between them. The germline gives CDR1 LNHDA, CDR2 SQIVND (reference sequence). The CDR3 loop is CASSPTTGSNQPQHF. CDR3 nucleotide sequence: TGTGCCAGTAGTCCGACCACAGGATCCAATCAGCCCCAGCATTTT.

In this sample, this clonotype turned up a few times. The chain combines TRBV5-1 with TRBJ2-5, with D tentatively TRBD1 (6 bases). V shed 4 bases and J shed 4 bases, with 23 bases lying between them. This CDR3 contains 17 residues. Germline CDR1 and CDR2: SGHRS and YFSETQ. CDR3 sequence: CASSLQTPGHQPETQYF. The CDR3 region has the DNA TGCGCCAGCAGCCTACAGACTCCGGGACACCAGCCAGAGACCCAGTACTTC.

On this clonotype itself: A single base separates this from a much larger clone, so it may be a read error. The conserved closing phenylalanine or tryptophan is absent in this CDR3, likely reflecting a read error. This sequence joins TRBV7-2 and TRBJ2-7; D is perhaps TRBD2 (5 bases). Deletions cut 5 bases from V and 7 bases from J, with 9 bases between. Germline assignment: CDR1 SGHTA and CDR2 FQGNSA. The CDR3 extends over 11 amino acids. CDR3 region: CASSLGVEQYL. CDR3 coding DNA: TGTGCCAGCAGCCTCGGGGTGGAGCAGTACCTC.

A note on this clonotype: A junction end diverges from the germline sequence, so it may reflect a read error. The chain carries TRBV19 and TRBJ2-1; 9 bases are shared with TRBD2. Germline V gene sequence: CDR1 LNHDA, CDR2 SQIVND (reference sequence). The CDR3 contains 14 residues. Here the CDR3 reads CAISSGKSYSELFF. DNA of the CDR3: TGTGCCATCTCTAGCGGGAAATCCTACAGTGAGCTGTTCTTC.

The V and J genes are TRBV27 and TRBJ2-7, with 10 positions matching TRBD2. Trimming took 5 bases from V and 5 from J; bases not matched to a gene: 9. This CDR3 contains 15 residues. Per the germline V gene, CDR1 is MNHEY and CDR2 is SMNVEV (reference sequence). The CDR3 sequence: CASSGSGRADDEQYF. The CDR3 bases are TGTGCCAGCAGTGGGAGCGGGAGGGCCGACGACGAGCAGTACTTC.

This clonotype came up a few times. The chain employs TRBV28 and TRBJ1-2, with D maybe TRBD1 (5 bases). Looked up from germline, CDR1 is MDHEN and CDR2 is SYDVKM. CDR3 length: 15 residues. Trimming removed 2 bases at V and 5 bases at J, with 15 bases between. CDR3 DNA sequence: TGTGCCAGCAGTTTAGTAGGGGACCGGCTATATGGCTACACCTTC. This translates into CASSLVGDRLYGYTF.

As for this clonotype: At one of its ends the junction is not consistent with the germline gene, which may arise from a read error. The chain couples TRBV5-6 to TRBJ2-2; 9 bases line up with TRBD1. The end of the DNA fits TRBJ1-1 better, so the J call may be wrong. The germline V gene has CDR1 SGHDT and CDR2 YYEEEE. This CDR3 is built from 14 residues. CDR3 residues: CANSLQGADTEAFF. As DNA, the CDR3 is TGTGCCAACAGCTTACAGGGGGCGGACACTGAAGCTTTCTTT.

Regarding this clonotype: This may come from a read error, since a much larger clone is one base off. Since no conserved phenylalanine or tryptophan closes the CDR3, a read error is the likely cause. The rearrangement joins TRBV12-3 or TRBV12-4 to TRBJ1-2; 10 bases are shared with TRBD1. Germline trimming cut 5 bases from V and 5 bases from J; bases unmatched to any gene: 11. The CDR3 contains 16 residues. This CDR3 reads CASSGPPGQGPYGYTL. Written as DNA, the CDR3 is TGTGCCAGCAGTGGTCCACCGGGACAGGGGCCGTATGGCTACACCCTC.